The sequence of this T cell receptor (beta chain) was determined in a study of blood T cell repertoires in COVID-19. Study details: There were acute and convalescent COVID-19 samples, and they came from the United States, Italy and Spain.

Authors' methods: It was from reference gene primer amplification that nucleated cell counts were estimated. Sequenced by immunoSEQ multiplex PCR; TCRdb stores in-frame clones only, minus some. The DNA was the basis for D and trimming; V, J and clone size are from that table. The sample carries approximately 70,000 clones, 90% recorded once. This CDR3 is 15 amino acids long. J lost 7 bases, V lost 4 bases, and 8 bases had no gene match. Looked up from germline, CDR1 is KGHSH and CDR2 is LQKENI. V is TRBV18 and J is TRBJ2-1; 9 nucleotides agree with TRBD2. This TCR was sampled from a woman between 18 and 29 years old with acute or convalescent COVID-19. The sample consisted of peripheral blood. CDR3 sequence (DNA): TGTGCCAGCTCACTGTCGGATAGCGGGAGTAATGAGCAGTTCTTC. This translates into CASSLSDSGSNEQFF.